A selection of T cell receptor beta chains follows, all from one sample in a study of blood T cells in healthy people across ages. One entry per CDR3 protein, called by TCRdb with MiXCR from the 5' RACE reads. The sample yields approximately 1.5 million distinct CDR3 sequences, approximately 32% seen once. Sequencing was performed on blood. The receptors derive from a woman in her 30s in good health. Each CDR3 is given with its conserved first and last residue. D genes are given only for firm matches. A clone size is listed for some rows: how often the clone was seen (once, few, many), or a class if it is expanded.

>few|-|TRBJ2-7|TRBV7-9
CASSLAGPGPEQYF
TGTGCCAGCAGCTTAGCTGGGCCCGGGCCTGAGCAGTACTTC
>-|-|TRBJ2-3|TRBV11-2
CASSLGVNTDTQYF
TGTGCCAGCAGCTTAGGGGTTAACACAGATACGCAGTATTTT
>-|-|TRBJ2-7|TRBV5-1
CASSLPTDPGTYEQYF
TGCGCCAGCAGCCTGCCGACGGACCCGGGGACCTACGAGCAGTACTTC
>once|TRBD2|TRBJ2-3|TRBV4-1
CASSQEMLAGVRVSTDTQYF
TGCGCCAGCAGCCAGGAAATGCTAGCGGGAGTCAGGGTGAGCACAGATACGCAGTATTTT
>many|-|TRBJ2-4|TRBV20-1
CSASGERGAKNIQYF
TGCAGTGCTAGTGGAGAGAGGGGGGCCAAAAACATTCAGTACTTC
>-|-|TRBJ2-7|TRBV20-1
CSGELWRGRYEQYF
TGCAGTGGAGAGTTGTGGCGGGGAAGGTACGAGCAGTACTTC
>few|TRBD1|TRBJ2-5|TRBV28
CASSHGGQGAYQETQYF
TGTGCCAGCAGTCACGGGGGACAGGGGGCGTACCAAGAGACCCAGTACTTC
>-|-|TRBJ2-3|TRBV5-6
CASSLAPRSGRTDTQYF
TGTGCCAGCAGCTTGGCCCCCCGTAGCGGCCGCACAGATACGCAGTATTTT
>-|-|TRBJ2-3|TRBV3-1
CASSPRHRSTDTQYF
TGTGCCAGCAGCCCCCGTCACCGATCCACAGATACGCAGTATTTT
>-|-|TRBJ2-3|TRBV12-3/TRBV12-4
CASSTDGTSTDAQYF
TGTGCCAGCAGCACCGACGGAACCAGCACAGATGCGCAGTATTTT
>-|TRBD1|TRBJ1-1|TRBV3-1
CASSPAGQVGASEAFF
TGTGCCAGCAGCCCCGCCGGACAGGTCGGGGCCTCTGAAGCTTTCTTT
>-|-|TRBJ2-7|TRBV11-2
CACGAYYEQYF
TGTGCCTGTGGGGCTTACTACGAGCAGTACTTC
>-|-|TRBJ2-3|TRBV5-1
CASSFQIPTDTQYF
TGCGCCAGCAGCTTCCAGATTCCGACAGATACGCAGTATTTT
>-|-|TRBJ2-5|TRBV6-2/TRBV6-3
CASSYSTRRETQYF
TGTGCCAGCAGTTACTCAACCAGGCGGGAGACCCAGTACTTC
>-|TRBD1|TRBJ1-6|TRBV15
CATSADRGGSLLHF
TGTGCCACCAGCGCCGACAGGGGCGGATCACTCCTCCACTTT
>-|TRBD1|TRBJ2-5|TRBV28
CASSLLGTGGPQTQYF
TGTGCCAGCAGTTTATTAGGGACAGGGGGCCCCCAGACCCAGTACTTC
>-|-|TRBJ2-7|TRBV28
CASSLVDTWSEQYF
TGTGCCAGCAGTTTAGTGGACACGTGGAGCGAGCAGTACTTC
>-|-|TRBJ2-3|TRBV7-3
CASSLRSASTDTQYF
TGTGCCAGCAGCTTACGTAGCGCGAGTACAGATACGCAGTATTTT
>few|-|TRBJ2-7|TRBV3-1
CASSHAPEEQYF
TGTGCCAGCAGCCACGCCCCTGAGGAGCAGTACTTC
>once|TRBD2|TRBJ2-1|TRBV29-1
CSARASGTNEQFF
TGCAGCGCCCGGGCTAGCGGGACCAATGAGCAGTTCTTC
>-|-|TRBJ2-7|TRBV20-1
CSADFGGNYEQYF
TGCAGTGCGGACTTTGGGGGGAACTACGAGCAGTACTTC
>-|-|TRBJ2-3|TRBV6-5
CASSQTRTYGTDTQYF
TGTGCCAGCAGCCAGACCCGGACCTACGGCACAGATACGCAGTATTTT
>-|TRBD2|TRBJ2-1|TRBV7-9
CASSPGTSGPTGLQFF
TGTGCCAGCAGCCCCGGGACTAGCGGACCTACGGGCTTGCAGTTCTTC
>-|-|TRBJ1-1|TRBV5-6
CASSLRMHTEAFF
TGTGCCAGCAGCTTGAGGATGCACACTGAAGCTTTCTTT
>few|-|TRBJ2-1|TRBV6-1
CASKAGLSSYNEQFF
TGTGCCAGCAAGGCGGGACTTAGCTCCTACAATGAGCAGTTCTTC